These T cell receptor beta chains were read from a single sample in a study of neoadjuvant anti-PD-1 for oral cavity cancer. Data came from immunoSEQ multiplex PCR; TCRdb stores just in-frame clones and leaves some out. The sample shows some 66,000 clones, around four fifths of them seen only once. This specimen was PBMCs, taken before nivolumab (anti-PD-1) treatment. The receptors were gathered from a person between 35 and 79 years old with oral cavity squamous cell carcinoma. Each CDR3 is given with its conserved first and last residue. A D gene is named only where the DNA matches it firmly. The listing skips clone size in some rows; elsewhere it reads once, few, many or a size class.

cdr3_aa,cdr3_nt,d_call,clone_size,j_call,v_call
CASSSTGNTGELFF,TGTGCCAGCAGCTCCACAGGGAACACCGGGGAGCTGTTTTTT,.,.,TRBJ2-2,TRBV5-4
CASRLAASSYEQYF,TGTGCCAGCAGACTAGCGGCAAGCTCCTACGAGCAGTACTTC,TRBD2,.,TRBJ2-7,TRBV7-6
CASSQTNGRDGYTF,TGTGCCAGCAGCCAAACTAACGGGAGGGATGGCTACACCTTC,.,.,TRBJ1-2,TRBV4-2
CASSLYTNTEAFF,TGTGCCAGCAGCTTATATACGAACACTGAAGCTTTCTTT,.,.,TRBJ1-1,TRBV7-3
CASSPSIAKNIQYF,TGTGCCAGCTCACCTTCGATAGCCAAAAACATTCAGTACTTC,.,.,TRBJ2-4,TRBV18
CASSEMVTGNTEAFF,TGTGCCAGCAGTGAAATGGTCACAGGGAACACTGAAGCTTTCTTT,.,once,TRBJ1-1,TRBV6-1
CASSLSRWGNDRQPQHF,TGTGCCAGCAGTTTGAGTCGGTGGGGAAACGACAGACAGCCCCAGCATTTT,.,.,TRBJ1-5,TRBV28
CASSLTSTSSVGQFF,TGTGCCAGCAGCTTAACCTCGACTAGCTCGGTTGGGCAGTTCTTC,TRBD2,.,TRBJ2-1,TRBV7-3
CASSKNRGAAGELFF,TGTGCCAGCAGCAAAAACAGGGGTGCCGCCGGGGAGCTGTTTTTT,.,once,TRBJ2-2,TRBV21-1
CASSLPGTATNEKLFF,TGTGCCAGCAGTCTCCCCGGTACAGCTACTAATGAAAAACTGTTTTTT,.,once,TRBJ1-4,TRBV28
CASSRGRVYGYTF,TGTGCCAGCAGTCGGGGACGGGTATATGGCTACACCTTC,.,.,TRBJ1-2,TRBV27
CASSTGGGRGTDTQYF,TGTGCCAGTAGTACAGGCGGCGGGAGAGGCACAGATACGCAGTATTTT,TRBD2,.,TRBJ2-3,TRBV19
CASSRHRGPSYGYTF,TGTGCCAGCAGTCGCCACAGGGGACCCAGCTATGGCTACACCTTC,TRBD1,few,TRBJ1-2,TRBV6-6
CASSPLGLAGDNEQFF,TGCGCCAGCAGTCCGTTGGGACTAGCGGGAGACAATGAGCAGTTCTTC,TRBD2,.,TRBJ2-1,TRBV5-1
CASRPGGQFGNQPQHF,TGTGCCAGCAGGCCTGGAGGACAGTTTGGCAATCAGCCCCAGCATTTT,.,.,TRBJ1-5,TRBV2
CGTGPRGTQYF,TGTGGTACAGGCCCCCGGGGGACCCAGTACTTC,.,once,TRBJ2-5,TRBV30
CAGGTASNQPQHF,TGTGCAGGCGGGACAGCAAGCAATCAGCCCCAGCATTTT,.,.,TRBJ1-5,TRBV12-2
CASSQRYRDSYEQYF,TGTGCCAGCAGCCAACGATACAGGGACTCCTACGAGCAGTACTTC,.,.,TRBJ2-7,TRBV7-6
CAWSYTGRNEQFF,TGTGCCTGGAGTTACACCGGGAGGAATGAGCAGTTCTTC,TRBD2,.,TRBJ2-1,TRBV30
CASSQDPGGTHTGELFF,TGCGCCAGCAGCCAAGATCCTGGGGGGACCCACACCGGGGAGCTGTTTTTT,.,.,TRBJ2-2,TRBV4-1
CASRGGDTQYF,TGTGCCAGTAGGGGGGGAGATACGCAGTATTTT,.,.,TRBJ2-3,TRBV19
CASSIGTAYEQYF,TGTGCCAGTAGTATAGGGACGGCCTACGAGCAGTACTTC,.,.,TRBJ2-7,TRBV19
CASSYGALSGNTIYF,TGTGCCAGCAGTTACGGTGCGCTCTCTGGAAACACCATATATTTT,.,.,TRBJ1-3,TRBV6-5
CASSRAPAVSSPLHF,TGTGCCAGTAGTAGGGCCCCGGCCGTTAGTTCACCCCTCCACTTT,.,.,TRBJ1-6,TRBV19
CASSPGNHEQYF,TGTGCCAGCAGCCCAGGTAACCACGAGCAGTACTTC,.,.,TRBJ2-7,TRBV7-3
CASSDRENYGYTF,TGTGCCAGCAGCGACAGGGAGAACTATGGCTACACCTTC,TRBD1,.,TRBJ1-2,TRBV7-8
CASSQDVGQGIGEQFF,TGCGCCAGCAGCCAAGATGTGGGACAGGGGATCGGGGAGCAGTTCTTC,TRBD1,.,TRBJ2-1,TRBV4-1
CASSSRVVGELFF,TGTGCCAGCAGTTCAAGGGTAGTCGGGGAGCTGTTTTTT,.,once,TRBJ2-2,TRBV6-5
CASRTSSYEQYF,TGTGCCAGCAGGACTAGTTCCTACGAGCAGTACTTC,.,.,TRBJ2-7,TRBV6-1
CAWRASGTGTDTQYF,TGTGCCTGGAGGGCTAGCGGGACTGGCACAGATACGCAGTATTTT,TRBD2,.,TRBJ2-3,TRBV30
CASSRVGGLNEQYF,TGTGCCAGCAGCCGTGTGGGGGGGTTGAACGAGCAGTACTTC,TRBD2,.,TRBJ2-7,TRBV5-6
CASSPPSLETQYF,TGTGCCAGCAGTCCCCCCTCGCTAGAGACCCAGTACTTC,.,once,TRBJ2-5,TRBV28
CASSPRRGVPYF,TGTGCCAGCAGCCCCCGCCGGGGCGTTCCGTACTTC,.,.,TRBJ2-4,TRBV21-1
CASKRTGTSTDTQYF,TGTGCCAGCAAACGGACAGGTACTAGCACAGATACGCAGTATTTT,TRBD1,.,TRBJ2-3,TRBV6-5
CASSLVGDTQYF,TGTGCCAGCAGCTTGGTGGGAGATACGCAGTATTTT,.,.,TRBJ2-3,TRBV5-4
CASSPTRDAMDGYTF,TGTGCCAGCAGCCCCACCCGGGACGCAATGGATGGCTACACCTTC,.,.,TRBJ1-2,TRBV7-3
CASSDTMGEAFF,TGTGCCAGCAGCGATACAATGGGGGAGGCTTTCTTT,.,.,TRBJ1-1,TRBV27
CATSRGGAQETQYF,TGTGCCACCAGCCGAGGGGGCGCCCAAGAGACCCAGTACTTC,TRBD1,.,TRBJ2-5,TRBV15
CASSLVYFGAGPTEAFF,TGTGCCAGCAGCTTGGTGTACTTCGGGGCCGGGCCCACTGAAGCTTTCTTT,.,.,TRBJ1-1,TRBV5-4
CASSVFSGSLSSGNTIYF,TGTGCCAGCAGCGTATTCTCGGGAAGCTTAAGCTCTGGAAACACCATATATTTT,.,few,TRBJ1-3,TRBV9
CASSVLASNTGELFF,TGTGCCAGCAGTGTCCTAGCCTCGAACACCGGGGAGCTGTTTTTT,.,.,TRBJ2-2,TRBV6-1
CASRPTGRVYEQYF,TGTGCCAGCAGACCCACAGGTAGGGTCTACGAGCAGTACTTC,.,.,TRBJ2-7,TRBV6-5
CASSFEGYYGYTF,TGTGCCAGCAGCTTTGAGGGATACTATGGCTACACCTTC,.,.,TRBJ1-2,TRBV7-9
CATPRGEGTYEQYF,TGTGCCACCCCCCGGGGGGAGGGAACCTACGAGCAGTACTTC,TRBD2,.,TRBJ2-7,TRBV9
CASMSAPYQETQYF,TGTGCCAGCATGAGCGCGCCGTACCAAGAGACCCAGTACTTC,.,.,TRBJ2-5,TRBV6-5
CAWSPPRDLNQPQHF,TGTGCCTGGAGTCCACCCCGGGATCTTAATCAGCCCCAGCATTTT,.,.,TRBJ1-5,TRBV30
CASSNGQVEVMGYTF,TGTGCCAGCAGTAATGGACAGGTAGAAGTAATGGGCTACACCTTC,TRBD1,.,TRBJ1-2,TRBV28
CASSDRNRANTGELFF,TGTGCCAGCAGTGACCGTAACAGGGCGAACACCGGGGAGCTGTTTTTT,.,.,TRBJ2-2,TRBV6-1
CASSPGQGAVSDEQFF,TGTGCCAGCAGCCCAGGACAGGGGGCGGTTAGCGATGAGCAGTTCTTC,TRBD1,few,TRBJ2-1,TRBV7-9
CASSPAGATKNIQYF,TGCGCCAGCAGCCCCGCGGGCGCAACCAAAAACATTCAGTACTTC,.,once,TRBJ2-4,TRBV5-1
CASSGRDIFSEAFF,TGTGCCAGCAGCGGTCGGGACATTTTCTCCGAAGCTTTCTTT,.,.,TRBJ1-1,TRBV9
CAWGGQGGQPQHF,TGTGCCTGGGGGGGACAGGGCGGTCAGCCCCAGCATTTT,TRBD1,.,TRBJ1-5,TRBV30
CASSEIPAGATDTQYF,TGTGCCAGCAGTGAAATCCCAGCGGGGGCTACAGATACGCAGTATTTT,TRBD2,once,TRBJ2-3,TRBV6-1
CASSILPRGGSKQYF,TGTGCCAGTAGTATCCTCCCCAGGGGAGGATCCAAGCAGTACTTC,.,once,TRBJ2-7,TRBV19
CASSQVGQRRYF,TGCGCCAGCAGCCAAGTGGGCCAGAGACGGTACTTC,.,.,TRBJ2-7,TRBV4-1
CASSQVYRADTQYF,TGCGCCAGCAGCCAAGTTTACAGGGCAGATACGCAGTATTTT,.,.,TRBJ2-3,TRBV4-1
CASSSYRDGQETQYF,TGTGCCAGCAGCAGCTACCGGGACGGACAAGAGACCCAGTACTTC,.,.,TRBJ2-5,TRBV7-8
CASTGTSGDIQYF,TGTGCCAGCACCGGGACTAGCGGGGACATTCAGTACTTC,TRBD2,.,TRBJ2-4,TRBV19
CAPLNPPMGHQPQHF,TGTGCCCCGCTCAACCCCCCCATGGGCCATCAGCCCCAGCATTTT,.,.,TRBJ1-5,TRBV7-4
CASSLVAGGPQGETQYF,TGTGCCAGCAGCTTGGTTGCGGGCGGACCTCAGGGGGAGACCCAGTACTTC,.,.,TRBJ2-5,TRBV5-5